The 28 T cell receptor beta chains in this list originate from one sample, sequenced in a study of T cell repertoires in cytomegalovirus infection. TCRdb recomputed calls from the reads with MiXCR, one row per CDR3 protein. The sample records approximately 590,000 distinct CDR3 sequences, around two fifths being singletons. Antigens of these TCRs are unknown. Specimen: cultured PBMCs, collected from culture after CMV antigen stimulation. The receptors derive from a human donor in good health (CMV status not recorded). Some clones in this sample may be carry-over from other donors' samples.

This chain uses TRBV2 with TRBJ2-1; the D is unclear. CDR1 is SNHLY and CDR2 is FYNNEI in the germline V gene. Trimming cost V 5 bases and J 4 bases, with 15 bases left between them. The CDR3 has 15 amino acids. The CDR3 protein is CASSPAPLSYNEQFF. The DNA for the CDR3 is TGTGCCAGCAGTCCGGCGCCCTTATCTTACAATGAGCAGTTCTTC.

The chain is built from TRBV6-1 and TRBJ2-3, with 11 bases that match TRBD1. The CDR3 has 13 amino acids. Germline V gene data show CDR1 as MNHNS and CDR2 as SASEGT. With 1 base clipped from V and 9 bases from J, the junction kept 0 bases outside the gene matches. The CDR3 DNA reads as TGTGCCAGCAGTGAAGGGACAGGGGGCACGCAGTATTTT. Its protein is CASSEGTGGTQYF.

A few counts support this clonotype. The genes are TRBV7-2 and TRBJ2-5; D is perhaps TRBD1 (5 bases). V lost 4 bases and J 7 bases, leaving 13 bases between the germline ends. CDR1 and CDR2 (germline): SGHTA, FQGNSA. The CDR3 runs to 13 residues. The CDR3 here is CASSSQARATQYF. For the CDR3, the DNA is TGTGCCAGCAGCTCACAGGCCCGGGCGACCCAGTACTTC.

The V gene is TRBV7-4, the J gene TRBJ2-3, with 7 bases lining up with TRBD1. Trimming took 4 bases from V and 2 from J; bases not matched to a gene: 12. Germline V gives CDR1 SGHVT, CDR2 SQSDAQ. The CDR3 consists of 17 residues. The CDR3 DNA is TGTGCCAGCAGCTATTATACAGGGGTTGGGGACACAGATACGCAGTATTTT. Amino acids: CASSYYTGVGDTDTQYF.

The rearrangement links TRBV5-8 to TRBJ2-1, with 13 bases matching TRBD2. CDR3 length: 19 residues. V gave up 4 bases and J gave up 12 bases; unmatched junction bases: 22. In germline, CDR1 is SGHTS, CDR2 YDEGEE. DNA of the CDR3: TGTGCCAGCAGCCCGGAACTAGCGGGGGGGCTCAAGTCGGAAAATCCGCAGTTCTTC. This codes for CASSPELAGGLKSENPQFF.

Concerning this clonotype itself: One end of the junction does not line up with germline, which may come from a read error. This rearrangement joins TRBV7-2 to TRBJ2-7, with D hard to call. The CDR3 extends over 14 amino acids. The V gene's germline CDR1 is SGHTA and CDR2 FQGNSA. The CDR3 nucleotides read TGTGCCAGCACCCCTCAGGCAGCGAGTGACGAGCAGCACTTC. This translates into CASTPQAASDEQHF.

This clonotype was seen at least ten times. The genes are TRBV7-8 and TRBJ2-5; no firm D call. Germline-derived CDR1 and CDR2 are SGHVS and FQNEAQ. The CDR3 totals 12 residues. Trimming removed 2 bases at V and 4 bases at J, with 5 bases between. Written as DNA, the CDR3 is TGTGCCAGCAGCTTATTTGTAGAGACCCAGTACTTC. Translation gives CASSLFVETQYF.

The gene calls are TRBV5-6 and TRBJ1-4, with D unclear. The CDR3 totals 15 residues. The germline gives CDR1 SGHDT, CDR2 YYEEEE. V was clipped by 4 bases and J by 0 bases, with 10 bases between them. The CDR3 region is CASSPGYATNEKLFF. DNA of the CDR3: TGTGCCAGCAGCCCAGGCTATGCAACTAATGAAAAACTGTTTTTT.

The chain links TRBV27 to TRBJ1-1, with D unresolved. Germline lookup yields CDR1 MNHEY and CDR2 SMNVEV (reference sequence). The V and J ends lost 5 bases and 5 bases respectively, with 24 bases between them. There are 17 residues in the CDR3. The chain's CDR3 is CASSKYISTTEETEAFF. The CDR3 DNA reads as TGTGCCAGCAGTAAATATATAAGCACAACCGAGGAGACTGAAGCTTTCTTT.

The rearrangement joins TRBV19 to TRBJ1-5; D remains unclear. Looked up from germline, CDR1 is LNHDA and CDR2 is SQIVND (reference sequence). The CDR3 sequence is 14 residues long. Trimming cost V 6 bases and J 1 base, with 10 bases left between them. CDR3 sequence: CASRGRGSNQPQHF. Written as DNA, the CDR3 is TGTGCCAGTAGGGGGAGAGGCAGCAATCAGCCCCAGCATTTT.

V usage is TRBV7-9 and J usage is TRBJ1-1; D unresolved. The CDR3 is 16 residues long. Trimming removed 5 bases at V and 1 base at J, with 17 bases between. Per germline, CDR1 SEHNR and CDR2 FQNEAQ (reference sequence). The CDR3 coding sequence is TGTGCCAGCAGCCGAGGGATTAGGCGTTCGAACACTGAAGCTTTCTTT. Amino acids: CASSRGIRRSNTEAFF.

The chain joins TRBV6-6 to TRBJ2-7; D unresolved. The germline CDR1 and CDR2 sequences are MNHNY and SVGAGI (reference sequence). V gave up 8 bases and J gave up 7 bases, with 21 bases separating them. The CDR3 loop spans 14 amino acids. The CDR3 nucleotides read TGTGCCAGCGGTATCCATCAACCTACTTCGGAGCAGTACTTC. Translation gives CASGIHQPTSEQYF.

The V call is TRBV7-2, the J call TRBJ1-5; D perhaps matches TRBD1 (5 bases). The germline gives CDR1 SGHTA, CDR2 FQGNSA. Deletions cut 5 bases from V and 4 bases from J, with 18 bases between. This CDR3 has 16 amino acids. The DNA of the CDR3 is TGTGCCAGCAGCGCCGGAGCTTGGGGGGTTAATCAGCCCCAGCATTTT. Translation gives CASSAGAWGVNQPQHF.

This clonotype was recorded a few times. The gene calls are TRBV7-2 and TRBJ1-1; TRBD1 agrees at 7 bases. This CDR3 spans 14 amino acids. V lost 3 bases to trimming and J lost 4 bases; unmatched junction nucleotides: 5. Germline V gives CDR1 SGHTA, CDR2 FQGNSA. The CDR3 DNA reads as TGTGCCAGCAGCTTCCAGGGGGGGTCCACTGAAGCTTTCTTT. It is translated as CASSFQGGSTEAFF.

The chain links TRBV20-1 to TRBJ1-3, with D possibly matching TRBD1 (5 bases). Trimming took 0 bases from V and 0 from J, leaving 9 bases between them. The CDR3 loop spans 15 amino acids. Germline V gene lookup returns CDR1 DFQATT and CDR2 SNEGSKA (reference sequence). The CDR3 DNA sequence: TGCAGTGCTAGAGATGGGGGACGCTCTGGAAACACCATATATTTT. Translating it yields CSARDGGRSGNTIYF.

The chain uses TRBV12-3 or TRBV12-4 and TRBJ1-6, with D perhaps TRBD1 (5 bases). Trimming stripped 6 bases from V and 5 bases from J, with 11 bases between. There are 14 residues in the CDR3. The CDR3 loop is CASRRGTDNSPLHF. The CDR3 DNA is TGTGCCAGCAGGCGAGGGACCGATAATTCACCCCTCCACTTT.

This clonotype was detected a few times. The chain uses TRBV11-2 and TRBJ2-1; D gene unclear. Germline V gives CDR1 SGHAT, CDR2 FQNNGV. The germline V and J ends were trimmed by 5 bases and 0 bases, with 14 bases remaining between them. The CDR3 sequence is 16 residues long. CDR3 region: CASSQSRGSSYNEQFF. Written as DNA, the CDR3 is TGTGCCAGCAGCCAATCGCGCGGTAGCTCCTACAATGAGCAGTTCTTC.

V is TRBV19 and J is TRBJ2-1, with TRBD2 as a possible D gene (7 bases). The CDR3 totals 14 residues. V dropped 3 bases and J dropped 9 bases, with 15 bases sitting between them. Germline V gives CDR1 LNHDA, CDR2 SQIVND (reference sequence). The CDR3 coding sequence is TGTGCCAGTAGTATCAGAGAGGGGGAGGGTGAGCAGTTCTTC. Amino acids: CASSIREGEGEQFF.

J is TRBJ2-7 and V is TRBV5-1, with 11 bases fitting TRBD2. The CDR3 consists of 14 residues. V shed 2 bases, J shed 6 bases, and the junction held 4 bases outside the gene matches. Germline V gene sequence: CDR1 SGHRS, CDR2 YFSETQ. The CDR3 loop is CASSFSGRASEQYF. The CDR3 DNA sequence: TGCGCCAGCAGCTTTAGCGGGAGGGCAAGCGAGCAGTACTTC.

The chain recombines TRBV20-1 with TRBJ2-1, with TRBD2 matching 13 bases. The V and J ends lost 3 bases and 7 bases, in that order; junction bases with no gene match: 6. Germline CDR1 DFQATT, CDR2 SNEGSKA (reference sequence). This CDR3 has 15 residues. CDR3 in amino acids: CSARTGTSGKNEQFF. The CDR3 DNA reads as TGCAGTGCTAGGACTGGGACTAGCGGGAAAAATGAGCAGTTCTTC.

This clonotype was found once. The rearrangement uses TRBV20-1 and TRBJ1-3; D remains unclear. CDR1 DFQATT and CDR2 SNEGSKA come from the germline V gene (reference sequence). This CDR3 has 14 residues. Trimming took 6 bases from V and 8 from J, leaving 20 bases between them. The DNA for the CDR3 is TGCAGTGCCCCCGGACGGGATCCGAGGGACACCATATATTTT. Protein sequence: CSAPGRDPRDTIYF.

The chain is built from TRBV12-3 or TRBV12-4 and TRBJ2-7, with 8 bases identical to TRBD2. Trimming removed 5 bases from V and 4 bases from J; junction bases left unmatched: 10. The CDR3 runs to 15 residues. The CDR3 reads CASSPGLGSAYEQYF. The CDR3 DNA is TGTGCCAGCAGTCCGGGACTAGGGTCGGCTTACGAGCAGTACTTC.

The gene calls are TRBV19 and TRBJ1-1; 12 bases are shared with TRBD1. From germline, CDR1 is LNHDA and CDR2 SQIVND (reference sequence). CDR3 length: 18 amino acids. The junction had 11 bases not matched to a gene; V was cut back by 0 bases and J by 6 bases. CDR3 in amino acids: CASSIDPGQGAIYAEAFF. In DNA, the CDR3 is TGTGCCAGTAGTATAGACCCGGGACAGGGGGCAATCTACGCTGAAGCTTTCTTT. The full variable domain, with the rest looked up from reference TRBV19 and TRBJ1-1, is DGGITQSPKYLFRKEGQNVTLSCEQNLNHDAMYWYRQDPGQGLRLIYYSQIVNDFQKGDIAEGYSVSREKKESFPLTVTSAQKNPTAFYLCASSIDPGQGAIYAEAFFGQGTRLTVV.

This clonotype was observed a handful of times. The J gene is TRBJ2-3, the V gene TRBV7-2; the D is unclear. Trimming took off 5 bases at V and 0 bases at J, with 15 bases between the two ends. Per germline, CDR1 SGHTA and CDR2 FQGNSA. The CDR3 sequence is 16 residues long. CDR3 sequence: CASSQFLGPSTDTQYF. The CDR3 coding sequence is TGTGCCAGCAGCCAATTCCTAGGCCCAAGCACAGATACGCAGTATTTT.

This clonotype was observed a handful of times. The CDR3 DNA reads TGTGCCAGCAGGAACGACAGGTTCCACTCCCGGGAGACCCAGTACTTC. Amino acids: CASRNDRFHSRETQYF. This rearrangement joins TRBV25-1 to TRBJ2-5; a weak D match, TRBD1 (6 bases). Germline-derived CDR1 and CDR2 are MGHDK and SYGVNS. This CDR3 contains 16 residues. V was trimmed by 6 bases and J by 5 bases, leaving 22 bases between them.

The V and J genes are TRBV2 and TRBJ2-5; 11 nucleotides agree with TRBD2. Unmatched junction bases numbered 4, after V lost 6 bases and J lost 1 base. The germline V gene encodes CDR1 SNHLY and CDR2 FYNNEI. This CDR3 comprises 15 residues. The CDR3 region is CASRPSGGSQETQYF. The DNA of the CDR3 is TGTGCCAGCAGACCTAGCGGGGGGTCCCAAGAGACCCAGTACTTC.

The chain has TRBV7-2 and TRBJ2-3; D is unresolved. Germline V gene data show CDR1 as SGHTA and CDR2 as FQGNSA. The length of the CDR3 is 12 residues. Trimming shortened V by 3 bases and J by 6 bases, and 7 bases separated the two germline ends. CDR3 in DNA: TGTGCCAGCAGCTTTTCCGAGGATACGCAGTATTTT. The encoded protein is CASSFSEDTQYF.

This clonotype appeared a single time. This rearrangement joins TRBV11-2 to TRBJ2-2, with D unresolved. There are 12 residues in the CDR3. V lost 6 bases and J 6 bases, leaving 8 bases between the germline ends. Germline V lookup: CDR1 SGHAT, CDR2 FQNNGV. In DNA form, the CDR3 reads TGTGCCAGCAGGGATCAAGCCGGGGAGCTGTTTTTT. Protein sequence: CASRDQAGELFF.